A few counts support the clone carrying this TCR beta chain. In building TCR beta libraries, iRepertoire HTBI primers were used together with Arm-PCR of CDR3 regions. TCRdb ran MiXCR on the multiplex PCR reads and lists one entry per CDR3 protein. The sample shows about 460,000 distinct CDR3 sequences, 12% to 15% of them seen only once. The sample belongs to a study of regulatory T cells in long-lasting Graves disease. The CDR3 loop spans 15 amino acids. The germline gives CDR1 MNHEY, CDR2 SMNVEV (reference sequence). Trimming cost V 3 bases and J 1 base, with 13 bases left between them. Noted time point: newly diagnosed GD, antithyroid drugs for less than 3 months. The TCR library was prepared using RNA isolated from PBMCs. Per American Thyroid Association guidelines, Graves' disease was diagnosed. The sample also formed part of further work on T cells in Graves' hyperthyroidism and ophthalmopathy. Per that paper: HTBI primers drove first-round RT-PCR of the TCR CDR3.

J is TRBJ2-7 and V is TRBV27; a possible D gene is TRBD2 (5 bases). This clonotype was obtained from a woman aged 45-65 years with Graves disease. The sequencing here drew on peripheral blood mononuclear cells (PBMCs), taken at new diagnosis, from a patient treated with antithyroid drugs. Written as DNA, the CDR3 is TGTGCCAGCAGTTTCATGGCGGCGGGTTCCTACGAGCAGTACTTC. Translation: CASSFMAAGSYEQYF.